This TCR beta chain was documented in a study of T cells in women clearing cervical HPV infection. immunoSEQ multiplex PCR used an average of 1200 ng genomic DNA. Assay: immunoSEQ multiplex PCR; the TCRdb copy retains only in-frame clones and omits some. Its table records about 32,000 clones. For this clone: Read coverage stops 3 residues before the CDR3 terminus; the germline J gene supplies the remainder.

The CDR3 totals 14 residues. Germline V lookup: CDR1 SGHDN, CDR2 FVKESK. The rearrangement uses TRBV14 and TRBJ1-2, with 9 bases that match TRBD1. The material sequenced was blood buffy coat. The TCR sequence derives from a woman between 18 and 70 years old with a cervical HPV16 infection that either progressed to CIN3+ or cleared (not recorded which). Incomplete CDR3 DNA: TGTGCCAGCAGCCAATACCGACAGGGGGGCGGC. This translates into CASSQYRQGGG. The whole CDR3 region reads CASSQYRQGGGYTF.